The 22 T cell receptor beta chains below were found in one sample sequenced in a study of blood T cells in healthy people across ages. A J-beta primer mix and a sample-barcoded 5' primer were used in a second PCR of about 7 to 12 cycles. MiXCR, run by TCRdb on the 5' RACE reads, gives a single entry per CDR3 protein. The data show about 680,000 distinct CDR3 sequences, with more than 40% seen just once and roughly 31% held by the top ten. Sequencing used blood. These TCRs come from a woman in her fifties or sixties in good health.

The V call is TRBV7-2, the J call TRBJ2-5, with 10 bases identical to TRBD1. Germline V gene sequence: CDR1 SGHTA, CDR2 FQGNSA. V shed 6 bases, J shed 11 bases, and the junction held 18 bases outside the gene matches. CDR3 length: 16 residues. CDR3 amino acids: CASSSRTGGVRNEQYF. The CDR3 DNA is TGTGCCAGCAGTTCCCGGACAGGGGGGGTTAGGAATGAGCAGTACTTC.

Only a few counts were recorded for this clonotype. The chain combines TRBV6-1 with TRBJ2-7; 8 bases are shared with TRBD2. V lost 7 bases to trimming and J lost 0 bases; unmatched junction nucleotides: 5. Germline assignment: CDR1 MNHNS and CDR2 SASEGT. This CDR3 comprises 14 residues. CDR3 amino acids: CASKGTSSSYEQYF. The CDR3 nucleotides read TGTGCCAGCAAAGGGACTAGTAGCTCCTACGAGCAGTACTTC.

This clonotype showed up just a few times. The V gene is TRBV20-1, the J gene TRBJ2-6; the D call may be TRBD1 or TRBD2 (5 bases each). The CDR3 contains 14 residues. Per the germline V gene, CDR1 is DFQATT and CDR2 is SNEGSKA (reference sequence). V was pared by 6 bases and J by 3 bases, with 12 bases between. CDR3 DNA sequence: TGCAGTGCGCATAGAGGGGATGGGGCCAACGTCCTGACTTTC. It encodes CSAHRGDGANVLTF.

This rearrangement joins TRBV28 to TRBJ2-7; 9 bases are a match to TRBD1. Germline V gene sequence: CDR1 MDHEN, CDR2 SYDVKM. V was pared by 4 bases and J by 2 bases, with 6 bases of the junction left unmatched. This CDR3 spans 15 amino acids. CDR3 region: CASSSTGTGTYEQYF. The CDR3, as DNA: TGTGCCAGCAGTTCCACCGGGACAGGGACCTACGAGCAGTACTTC.

This chain links TRBV14 with TRBJ2-5, with D tentatively TRBD1 (6 bases). The better agreement between TRBJ2-7 and the DNA end casts doubt on the J call. CDR3 length: 13 residues. The germline gives CDR1 SGHDN, CDR2 FVKESK. The CDR3 protein is CASSNNRVGEQYF. CDR3 nucleotide sequence: TGTGCCAGCAGCAACAACAGGGTTGGCGAGCAGTACTTC.

This rearrangement joins TRBV28 to TRBJ2-3; D is perhaps TRBD2 (6 bases). Trimming shortened V by 4 bases and J by 6 bases, and 20 bases separated the two germline ends. Germline-derived CDR1 and CDR2 are MDHEN and SYDVKM. This CDR3 has 16 amino acids. Here the CDR3 reads CASSWSSSGPDDTQYF. The CDR3 DNA is TGTGCCAGCAGTTGGTCTTCAAGCGGGCCCGATGATACGCAGTATTTT.

The chain is built from TRBV29-1 and TRBJ2-1; 7 bases align to TRBD2. The CDR3 is 14 amino acids. V trimming: 7 bases; J trimming: 2 bases; junction bases outside the gene matches: 8. CDR1 is SQVTM and CDR2 is ANQGSEA in the germline V gene. CDR3 loop: CSAQGGLPYNEQFF. CDR3 DNA: TGCAGCGCCCAGGGAGGGTTGCCCTACAATGAGCAGTTCTTC.

The chain recombines TRBV3-1 with TRBJ2-1; 9 positions agree with TRBD2. V trimming: 1 base; J trimming: 9 bases; junction bases outside the gene matches: 7. There are 15 residues in the CDR3. Germline CDR1 LGHDT, CDR2 YNNKEL (reference sequence). In DNA form, the CDR3 reads TGTGCCAGCAGCCAAGGGACTAGCGTTTATACTGAGCAGTTCTTC. Encoded protein: CASSQGTSVYTEQFF.

The genes are TRBV4-2 and TRBJ1-2; 8 bases match TRBD1. Trimming removed 0 bases from V and 5 bases from J; junction bases left unmatched: 11. The CDR3 extends over 17 amino acids. Germline V lookup: CDR1 LGHNA, CDR2 YNFKEQ. CDR3 sequence reads: CASSQDQEAGGRYGYTF. The CDR3 coding sequence is TGTGCCAGCAGCCAAGATCAGGAGGCAGGGGGCCGGTATGGCTACACCTTC.

The V and J genes are TRBV20-1 and TRBJ2-1, with TRBD2 matching over 9 bases. Losses at the gene ends were 5 bases for V and 2 bases for J; bases not matched to a gene: 7. Germline assignment: CDR1 DFQATT and CDR2 SNEGSKA (reference sequence). This CDR3 is built from 15 residues. The CDR3 sequence: CSASWAGGPYNEQFF. The CDR3, as DNA: TGCAGTGCTTCTTGGGCGGGAGGGCCCTACAATGAGCAGTTCTTC.

The chain recombines TRBV6-2 or TRBV6-3 with TRBJ2-7; D is perhaps TRBD2 (6 bases). Germline V CDR1 and CDR2: MNHEY, SVGEGT. This CDR3 has 14 amino acids. Trimming took off 6 bases at V and 2 bases at J, with 14 bases between the two ends. Here the CDR3 DNA reads TGTGCCAGCAGCCGGTCGGGAGTAACCTACGAGCAGTACTTC. Translating gives CASSRSGVTYEQYF.

The gene calls are TRBV2 and TRBJ2-5; D is possibly TRBD2 (6 bases). From germline, CDR1 is SNHLY and CDR2 FYNNEI. This CDR3 is 12 amino acids long. V gave up 6 bases and J gave up 4 bases, with 9 bases separating them. CDR3 loop: CASREEGETQYF. The CDR3 nucleotides are TGTGCCAGCAGAGAGGAGGGAGAGACCCAGTACTTC.

This clonotype was counted between two and nine times. The CDR3 loop is CASSFPGLAPTDTQYF. The DNA of the CDR3 is TGTGCCAGCAGCTTCCCGGGACTAGCTCCCACAGATACGCAGTATTTT. The chain employs TRBV7-2 and TRBJ2-3; TRBD2 matches at 9 bases. The trim removed 3 bases at V and 2 bases at J, leaving 6 bases unmatched. The germline V gene encodes CDR1 SGHTA and CDR2 FQGNSA. The CDR3 totals 16 residues.

The chain couples TRBV5-4 to TRBJ1-2; 9 bases agree with TRBD1. The V gene end was trimmed by 4 bases and the J gene end by 2 bases; junction bases not matched to a gene: 3. This CDR3 has 14 amino acids. The V gene's germline CDR1 is SGHNT and CDR2 YYREEE (reference sequence). The CDR3 coding sequence is TGTGCCAGCAGCAGACAGGGGGAGAACTATGGCTACACCTTC. Residues: CASSRQGENYGYTF.

The CDR3 sequence: CSARWQPNTEAFF. The CDR3 DNA sequence: TGCAGTGCTAGGTGGCAGCCAAACACTGAAGCTTTCTTT. The chain links TRBV20-1 to TRBJ1-1; D is ambiguous. Trimming took 3 bases from V and 2 from J, leaving 10 bases between them. Germline CDR1 and CDR2: DFQATT and SNEGSKA (reference sequence). The CDR3 is 13 amino acids.

The chain employs TRBV9 and TRBJ2-3; TRBD2 matches 12 bases. V was pared by 4 bases and J by 3 bases, with 15 bases of the junction left unmatched. The CDR3 is 19 amino acids. Germline lookup yields CDR1 SGDLS and CDR2 YYNGEE. CDR3 in DNA: TGTGCCAGCAGCCAAGGACTAGCGGGAAAGCACACGATTACAGATACGCAGTATTTT. It encodes CASSQGLAGKHTITDTQYF. The whole variable domain, remainder taken from reference TRBV9 and TRBJ2-3, is DSGVTQTPKHLITATGQRVTLRCSPRSGDLSVYWYQQSLDQGLQFLIQYYNGEERAKGNILERFSAQQFPDLHSELNLSSLELGDSALYFCASSQGLAGKHTITDTQYFGPGTRLTVL.

This clonotype was observed a single time. CDR3 nucleotides: TGCAGTGCTAGAGAGGGTAGCGGGACAACCTACGAGCAGTACTTC. It yields the protein CSAREGSGTTYEQYF. The chain employs TRBV20-1 and TRBJ2-7; 8 bases line up with TRBD2. The junction had 6 bases not matched to a gene; V was cut back by 0 bases and J by 2 bases. CDR1 and CDR2 from the germline V gene are DFQATT and SNEGSKA (reference sequence). The CDR3 runs to 15 residues.

This clonotype was picked up a small number of times. DNA for the CDR3: TGTGCCAGCAGCTTAGGGGGGAGGCTGGAAGAGACCCAGTACTTC. Residues: CASSLGGRLEETQYF. This sequence joins TRBV7-2 and TRBJ2-5; D possibly corresponds to TRBD2 (6 bases). This CDR3 has 15 amino acids. CDR1 is SGHTA and CDR2 is FQGNSA in the germline V gene. V was pared by 1 base and J by 3 bases, with 12 bases between.

V usage is TRBV2 and J usage is TRBJ2-1; TRBD2 aligns across 9 bases. The germline V gene encodes CDR1 SNHLY and CDR2 FYNNEI. The CDR3 has 12 amino acids. The V gene end was trimmed by 5 bases and the J gene end by 14 bases; junction bases not matched to a gene: 7. The CDR3 region is CASSPRAGGEFF. For the CDR3, the DNA is TGTGCCAGCAGTCCAAGGGCGGGAGGGGAGTTCTTC.

This clonotype was seen just once. J is TRBJ2-1 and V is TRBV7-2; maybe TRBD2 (6 bases). Germline V lookup: CDR1 SGHTA, CDR2 FQGNSA. This CDR3 has 17 amino acids. The V gene lost 4 bases and the J gene lost 0 bases, with 16 bases spanning the gap. DNA of the CDR3: TGTGCCAGCAGCTCGATTACTATAGCGGTCTCCTACAATGAGCAGTTCTTC. Protein sequence: CASSSITIAVSYNEQFF.

CDR3 coding DNA: TGTGCCAGCAGGCGGACAGTCCGCCAATCTGGGGCCAACGTCCTGACTTTC. It translates to CASRRTVRQSGANVLTF. The rearrangement joins TRBV12-3 or TRBV12-4 to TRBJ2-6; the D gene is possibly TRBD1 (6 bases). This CDR3 has 17 amino acids. Trimming left V 6 bases short and J 1 base short, with 16 bases between.

In its sample, this clonotype was seen a few times. V gene TRBV7-2 combines with J gene TRBJ2-7; 8 nucleotides line up with TRBD2. The CDR3 has 14 residues. V lost 3 bases to trimming and J lost 3 bases; unmatched junction nucleotides: 4. Looked up from germline, CDR1 is SGHTA and CDR2 is FQGNSA. The CDR3 nucleotides are TGTGCCAGCAGCTTTAGCGGGACTTACTACGAGCAGTACTTC. It specifies CASSFSGTYYEQYF.